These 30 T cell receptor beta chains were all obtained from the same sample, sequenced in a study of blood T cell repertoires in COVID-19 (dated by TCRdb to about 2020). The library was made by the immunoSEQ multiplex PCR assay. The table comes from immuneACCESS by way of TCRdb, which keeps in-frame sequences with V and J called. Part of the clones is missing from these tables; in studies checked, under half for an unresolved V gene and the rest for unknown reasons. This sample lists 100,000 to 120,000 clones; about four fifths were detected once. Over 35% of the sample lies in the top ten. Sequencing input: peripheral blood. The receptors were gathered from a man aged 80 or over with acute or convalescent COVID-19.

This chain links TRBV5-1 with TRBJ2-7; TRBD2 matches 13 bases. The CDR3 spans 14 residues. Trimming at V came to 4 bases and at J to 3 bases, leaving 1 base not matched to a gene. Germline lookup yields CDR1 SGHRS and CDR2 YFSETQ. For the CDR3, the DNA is TGCGCCAGCAGCCGGACTAGCGGGAGCTACGAGCAGTACTTC. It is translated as CASSRTSGSYEQYF.

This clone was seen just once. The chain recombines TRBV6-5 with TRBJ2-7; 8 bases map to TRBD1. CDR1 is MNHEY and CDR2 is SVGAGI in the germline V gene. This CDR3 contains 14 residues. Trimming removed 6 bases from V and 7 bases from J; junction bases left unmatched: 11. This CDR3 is CASSGTGRLGEQYF. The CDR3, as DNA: TGTGCCAGCAGCGGGACAGGACGACTGGGTGAGCAGTACTTC.

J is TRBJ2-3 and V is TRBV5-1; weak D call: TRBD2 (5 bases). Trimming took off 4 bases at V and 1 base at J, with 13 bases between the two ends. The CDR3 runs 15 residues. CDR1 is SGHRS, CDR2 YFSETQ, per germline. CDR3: CASSPGILGTDTQYF. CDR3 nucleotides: TGCGCCAGCAGCCCGGGGATCCTCGGCACAGATACGCAGTATTTT.

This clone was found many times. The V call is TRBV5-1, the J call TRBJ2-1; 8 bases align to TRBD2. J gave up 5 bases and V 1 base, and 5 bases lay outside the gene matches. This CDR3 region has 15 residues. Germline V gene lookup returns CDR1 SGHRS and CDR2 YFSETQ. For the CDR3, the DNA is TGCGCCAGCAGCTTGCGGGGACTAGTCAACAATGAGCAGTTCTTC. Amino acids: CASSLRGLVNNEQFF.

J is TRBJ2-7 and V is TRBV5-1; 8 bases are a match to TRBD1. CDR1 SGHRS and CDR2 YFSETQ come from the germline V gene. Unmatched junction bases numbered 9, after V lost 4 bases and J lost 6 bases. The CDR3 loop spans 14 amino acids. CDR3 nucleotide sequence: TGCGCCAGCAGCCGAGACGGACAGGGAAGCGAGCAGTACTTC. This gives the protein CASSRDGQGSEQYF.

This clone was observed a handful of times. This CDR3 reads CASSKSTGGNQPQHF. Written as DNA, the CDR3 is TGTGCCAGTAGTAAATCGACAGGGGGCAATCAGCCCCAGCATTTT. V usage is TRBV19 and J usage is TRBJ1-5; 8 nucleotides agree with TRBD1. V lost 4 bases to trimming and J lost 2 bases; unmatched junction nucleotides: 4. CDR1 is LNHDA, CDR2 SQIVND, per germline (reference sequence). The CDR3 contains 15 residues.

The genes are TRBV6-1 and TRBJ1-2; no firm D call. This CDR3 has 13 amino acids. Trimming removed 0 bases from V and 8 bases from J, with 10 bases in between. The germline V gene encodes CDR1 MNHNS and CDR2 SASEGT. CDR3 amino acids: CASSEALQRGYTF. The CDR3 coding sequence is TGTGCCAGCAGTGAAGCGCTTCAGAGGGGCTACACCTTC.

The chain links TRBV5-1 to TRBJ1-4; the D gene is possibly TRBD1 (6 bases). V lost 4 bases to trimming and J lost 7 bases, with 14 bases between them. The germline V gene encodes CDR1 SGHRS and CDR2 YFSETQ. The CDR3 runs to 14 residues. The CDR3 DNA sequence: TGCGCCAGCAGCCCCACAGGGAAGGGTGAAAAACTGTTTTTT. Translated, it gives CASSPTGKGEKLFF.

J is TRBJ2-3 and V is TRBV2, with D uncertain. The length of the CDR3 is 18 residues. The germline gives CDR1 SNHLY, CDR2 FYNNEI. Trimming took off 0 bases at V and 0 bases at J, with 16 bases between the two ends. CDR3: CASSEAGTWASSTDTQYF. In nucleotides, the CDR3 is TGTGCCAGCAGTGAAGCCGGAACGTGGGCGTCTAGCACAGATACGCAGTATTTT.

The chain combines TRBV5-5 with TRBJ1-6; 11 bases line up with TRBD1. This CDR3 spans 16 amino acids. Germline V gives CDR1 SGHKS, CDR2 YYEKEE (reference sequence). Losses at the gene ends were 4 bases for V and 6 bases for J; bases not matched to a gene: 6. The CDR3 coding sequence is TGTGCCAGCAGCGTAGAAGGGACAGGGGGTAATTCACCCCTCCACTTT. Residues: CASSVEGTGGNSPLHF.

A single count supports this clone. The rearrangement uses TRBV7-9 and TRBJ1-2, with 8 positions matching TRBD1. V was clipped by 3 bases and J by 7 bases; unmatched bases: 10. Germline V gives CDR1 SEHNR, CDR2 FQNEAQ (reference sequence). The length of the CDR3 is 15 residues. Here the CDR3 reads CASSFHDRGSGGYTF. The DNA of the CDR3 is TGTGCCAGCAGCTTCCACGACAGGGGATCGGGTGGCTACACCTTC.

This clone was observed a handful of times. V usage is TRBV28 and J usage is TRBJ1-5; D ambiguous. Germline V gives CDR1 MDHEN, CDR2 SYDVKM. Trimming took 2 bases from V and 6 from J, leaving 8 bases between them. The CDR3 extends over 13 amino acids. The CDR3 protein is CASSLLRSQPQHF. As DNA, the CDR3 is TGTGCCAGCAGTTTACTTAGGAGTCAGCCCCAGCATTTT.

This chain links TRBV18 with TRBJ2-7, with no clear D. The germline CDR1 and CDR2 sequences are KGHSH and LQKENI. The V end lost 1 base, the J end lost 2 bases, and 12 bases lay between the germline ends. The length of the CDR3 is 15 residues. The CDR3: CASSPRADGAYEQYF. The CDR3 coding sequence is TGTGCCAGCTCACCACGTGCAGACGGAGCCTACGAGCAGTACTTC.

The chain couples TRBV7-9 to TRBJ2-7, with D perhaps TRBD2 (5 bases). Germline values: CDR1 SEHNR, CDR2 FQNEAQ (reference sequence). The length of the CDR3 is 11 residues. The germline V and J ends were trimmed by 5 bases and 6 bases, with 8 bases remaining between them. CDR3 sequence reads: CASSREGEQYF. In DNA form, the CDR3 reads TGTGCCAGCAGCCGAGAGGGCGAGCAGTACTTC. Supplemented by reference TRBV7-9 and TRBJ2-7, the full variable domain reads DTGVSQNPRHKITKRGQNVTFRCDPISEHNRLYWYRQTLGQGPEFLTYFQNEAQLEKSRLLSDRFSAERPKGSFSTLEIQRTEQGDSAMYLCASSREGEQYFGPGTRLTVT.

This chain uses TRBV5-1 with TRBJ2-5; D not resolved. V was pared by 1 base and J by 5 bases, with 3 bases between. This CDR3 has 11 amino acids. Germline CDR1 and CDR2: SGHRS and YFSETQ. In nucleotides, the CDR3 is TGCGCCAGCAGCTTGAGCGAGACCCAGTACTTC. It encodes CASSLSETQYF.

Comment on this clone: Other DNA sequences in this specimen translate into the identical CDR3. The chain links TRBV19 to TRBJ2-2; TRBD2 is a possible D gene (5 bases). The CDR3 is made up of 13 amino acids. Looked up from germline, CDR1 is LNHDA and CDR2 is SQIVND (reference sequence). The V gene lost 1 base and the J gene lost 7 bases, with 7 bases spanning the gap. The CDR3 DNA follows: TGTGCCAGTAGTATAGCGGGGTACGGGGAGCTGTTTTTT. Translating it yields CASSIAGYGELFF.

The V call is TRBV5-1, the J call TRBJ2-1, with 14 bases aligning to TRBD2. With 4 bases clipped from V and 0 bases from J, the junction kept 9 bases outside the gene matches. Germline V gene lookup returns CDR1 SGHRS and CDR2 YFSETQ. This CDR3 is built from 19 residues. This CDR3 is CASSPGLAGAFSSYNEQFF. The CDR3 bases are TGCGCCAGCAGCCCGGGACTAGCGGGAGCATTTTCCTCCTACAATGAGCAGTTCTTC.

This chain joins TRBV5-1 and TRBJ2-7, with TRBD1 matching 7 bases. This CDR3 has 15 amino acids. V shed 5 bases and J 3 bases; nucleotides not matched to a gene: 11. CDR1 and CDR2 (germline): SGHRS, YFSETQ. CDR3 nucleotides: TGCGCCAGCAGAAGGACCGGGACAGAGAGCTACGAGCAGTACTTC. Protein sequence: CASRRTGTESYEQYF.

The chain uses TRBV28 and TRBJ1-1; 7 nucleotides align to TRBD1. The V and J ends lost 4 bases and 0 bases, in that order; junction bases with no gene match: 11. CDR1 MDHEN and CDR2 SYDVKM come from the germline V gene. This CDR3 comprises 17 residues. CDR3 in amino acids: CASSSPPGTEMNTEAFF. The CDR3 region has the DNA TGTGCCAGCAGTTCCCCTCCCGGGACAGAAATGAACACTGAAGCTTTCTTT.

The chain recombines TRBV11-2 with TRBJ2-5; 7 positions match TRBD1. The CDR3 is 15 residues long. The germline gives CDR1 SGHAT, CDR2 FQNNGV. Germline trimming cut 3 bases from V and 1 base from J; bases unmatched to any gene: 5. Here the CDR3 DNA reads TGTGCCAGCAGCTTGAGTAGACAGGGCCAAGAGACCCAGTACTTC. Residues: CASSLSRQGQETQYF.

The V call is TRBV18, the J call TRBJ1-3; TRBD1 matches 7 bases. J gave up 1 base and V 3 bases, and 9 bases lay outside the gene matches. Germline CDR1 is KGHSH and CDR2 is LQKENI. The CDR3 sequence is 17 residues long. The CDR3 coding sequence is TGTGCCAGCTCACCCTACAGGGGACAGAGTTCTGGAAACACCATATATTTT. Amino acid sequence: CASSPYRGQSSGNTIYF.

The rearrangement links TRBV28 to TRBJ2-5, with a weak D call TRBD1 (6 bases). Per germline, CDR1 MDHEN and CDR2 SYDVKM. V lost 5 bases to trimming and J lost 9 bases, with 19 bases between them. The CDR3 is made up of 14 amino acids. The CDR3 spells CASSQEVTGDPQYF. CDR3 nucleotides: TGTGCCAGCAGTCAAGAAGTGACAGGCGACCCCCAGTACTTC. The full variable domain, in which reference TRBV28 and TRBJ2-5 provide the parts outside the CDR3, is DVKVTQSSRYLVKRTGEKVFLECVQDMDHENMFWYRQDPGLGLRLIYFSYDVKMKEKGDIPEGYSVSREKKERFSLILESASTNQTSMYLCASSQEVTGDPQYFGPGTRLLVL.

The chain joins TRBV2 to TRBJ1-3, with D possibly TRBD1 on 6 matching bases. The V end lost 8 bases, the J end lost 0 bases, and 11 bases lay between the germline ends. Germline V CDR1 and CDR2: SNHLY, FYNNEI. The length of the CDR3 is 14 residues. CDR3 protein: CASRPTGSGNTIYF. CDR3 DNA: TGTGCCAGCCGCCCGACAGGCTCTGGAAACACCATATATTTT.

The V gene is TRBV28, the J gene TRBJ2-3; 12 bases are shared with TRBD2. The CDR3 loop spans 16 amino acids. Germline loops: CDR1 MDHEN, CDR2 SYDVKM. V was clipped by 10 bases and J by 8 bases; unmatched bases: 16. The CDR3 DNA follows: TGTGCCACCGGAAGTATTCGACTAGCGGGAGTTGGTACGCAGTATTTT. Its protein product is CATGSIRLAGVGTQYF. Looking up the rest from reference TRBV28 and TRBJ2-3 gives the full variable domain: DVKVTQSSRYLVKRTGEKVFLECVQDMDHENMFWYRQDPGLGLRLIYFSYDVKMKEKGDIPEGYSVSREKKERFSLILESASTNQTSMYLCATGSIRLAGVGTQYFGPGTRLTVL.

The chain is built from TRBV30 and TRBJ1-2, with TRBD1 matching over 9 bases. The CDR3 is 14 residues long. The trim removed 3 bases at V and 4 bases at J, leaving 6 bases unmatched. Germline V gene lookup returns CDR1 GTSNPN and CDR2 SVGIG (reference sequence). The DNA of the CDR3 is TGTGCCTGGAGCAGGGGACAGGGATCCTATGGCTACACCTTC. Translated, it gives CAWSRGQGSYGYTF.

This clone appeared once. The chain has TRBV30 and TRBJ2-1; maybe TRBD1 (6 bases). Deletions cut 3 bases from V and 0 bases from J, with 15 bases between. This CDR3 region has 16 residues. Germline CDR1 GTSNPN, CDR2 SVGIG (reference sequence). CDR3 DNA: TGTGCCTGGAGGGCCACCGGGACAAGCTCCTACAATGAGCAGTTCTTC. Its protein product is CAWRATGTSSYNEQFF.

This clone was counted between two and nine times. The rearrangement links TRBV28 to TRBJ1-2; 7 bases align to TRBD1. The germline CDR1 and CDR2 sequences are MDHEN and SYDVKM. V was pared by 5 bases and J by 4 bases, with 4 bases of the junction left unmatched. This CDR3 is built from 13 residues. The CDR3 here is CASSQGQRYGYTF. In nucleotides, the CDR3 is TGTGCCAGCAGTCAGGGACAGCGCTATGGCTACACCTTC.

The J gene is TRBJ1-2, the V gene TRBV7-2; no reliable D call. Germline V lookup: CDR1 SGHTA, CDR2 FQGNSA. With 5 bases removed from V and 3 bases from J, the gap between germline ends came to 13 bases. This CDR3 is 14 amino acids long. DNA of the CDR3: TGTGCCAGCAGCCCGAACGGGATATACTATGGCTACACCTTC. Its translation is CASSPNGIYYGYTF.

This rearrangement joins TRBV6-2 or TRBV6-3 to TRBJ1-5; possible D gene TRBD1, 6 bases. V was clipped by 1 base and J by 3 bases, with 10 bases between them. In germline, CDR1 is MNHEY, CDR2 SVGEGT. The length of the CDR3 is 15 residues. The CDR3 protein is CASSYFGQLNQPQHF. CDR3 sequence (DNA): TGTGCCAGCAGTTACTTTGGACAGCTCAATCAGCCCCAGCATTTT.

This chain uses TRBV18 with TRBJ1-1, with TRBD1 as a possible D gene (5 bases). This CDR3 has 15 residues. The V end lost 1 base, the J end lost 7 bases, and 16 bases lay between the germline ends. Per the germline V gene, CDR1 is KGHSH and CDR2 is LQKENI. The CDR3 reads CASSPQSVGEGEAFF. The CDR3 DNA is TGTGCCAGCTCACCACAATCGGTAGGGGAGGGTGAAGCTTTCTTT.